A single sample gave rise to the 18 T cell receptor beta chains below, sequenced in a study of molecular identifiers for immune sequencing clone quantification. TCRdb independently ran MiXCR on the PCR reads; one entry per CDR3 protein. The sample has 85,000 to 100,000 distinct CDR3 sequences; 20% to 25% are singletons. The sequenced material came from naive CD8+ T cells from blood, with Jurkat cell RNA spiked in. Documented subset: FACS-sorted CD8+CD4-CCR7+CD45RA+ naive T cells. These receptors were obtained from a human donor in good health. Some libraries in this study had Jurkat cell RNA spiked in.

In this sample, this clonotype turned up many times. The rearrangement joins TRBV28 to TRBJ2-7; TRBD1 agrees at 7 bases. Trimming removed 4 bases from V and 2 bases from J; junction bases left unmatched: 8. Germline CDR1 MDHEN, CDR2 SYDVKM. This CDR3 has 15 amino acids. In nucleotides, the CDR3 is TGTGCCAGCAGTTGGGCCAGGGGGAGAGCCTACGAGCAGTACTTC. Its protein product is CASSWARGRAYEQYF.

This clonotype occurred a few times. The J gene is TRBJ2-1, the V gene TRBV5-6; D is possibly TRBD1 (5 bases). The V gene lost 0 bases and the J gene lost 0 bases, with 10 bases spanning the gap. Germline V lookup: CDR1 SGHDT, CDR2 YYEEEE. This CDR3 has 16 residues. The CDR3 sequence: CASSLDRRGSYNEQFF. For the CDR3, the DNA is TGTGCCAGCAGCTTGGACAGGCGAGGCTCCTACAATGAGCAGTTCTTC. Using reference TRBV5-6 and TRBJ2-1 for the parts outside the CDR3, the full variable domain is DAGVTQSPTHLIKTRGQQVTLRCSPKSGHDTVSWYQQALGQGPQFIFQYYEEEERQRGNFPDRFSGHQFPNYSSELNVNALLLGDSALYLCASSLDRRGSYNEQFFGPGTRLTVL.

This clonotype was seen repeatedly, ten times or more. V usage is TRBV24-1 and J usage is TRBJ1-3; 7 nucleotides line up with TRBD1. J was trimmed by 4 bases and V by 5 bases; bases with no gene match: 13. CDR3 length equals 17 residues. Germline assignment: CDR1 KGHDR and CDR2 SFDVKD. CDR3 loop: CATSAPGATGTGNTIYF. CDR3 nucleotide sequence: TGTGCCACCAGTGCCCCGGGGGCGACAGGGACGGGAAACACCATATATTTT.

The count of this clonotype is one. This may come from a read error, since a much larger clone is one base off. The rearrangement links TRBV20-1 to TRBJ2-7; D remains ambiguous. The CDR3 contains 11 residues. V shed 5 bases and J shed 6 bases, with 11 bases lying between them. The germline gives CDR1 DFQATT, CDR2 SNEGSKA (reference sequence). The chain's CDR3 is CSAHPGLEQYF. DNA for the CDR3: TGCAGTGCTCACCCGGGCCTCGAGCAGTACTTC.

As for this clonotype: This likely comes from a read error, as the CDR3 has no conserved phenylalanine or tryptophan at its end. The chain has TRBV6-2 or TRBV6-3 and TRBJ2-3; 10 bases align to TRBD2. This CDR3 is 15 amino acids long. Germline-derived CDR1 and CDR2 are MNHEY and SVGEGT. The trim removed 6 bases at V and 2 bases at J, leaving 5 bases unmatched. This chain's CDR3 is CASRTGLADTDTQYS. CDR3 DNA: TGTGCCAGCAGGACCGGACTAGCGGACACAGATACGCAGTATTCT.

This clonotype came up many times. This chain uses TRBV27 with TRBJ1-5; no definite D call. Germline-derived CDR1 and CDR2 are MNHEY and SMNVEV (reference sequence). The CDR3 runs to 15 residues. The V gene lost 3 bases and the J gene lost 4 bases, with 13 bases spanning the gap. The DNA of the CDR3 is TGTGCCAGCAGTTTGTACCAGGCCGCGAATCAGCCCCAGCATTTT. The encoded protein is CASSLYQAANQPQHF.

The table lists this clonotype with a few counts. Germline is not matched at one junction end, which may reflect a read error. V gene TRBV7-9 combines with J gene TRBJ2-5, with 7 bases identical to TRBD2. Germline V gene lookup returns CDR1 SEHNR and CDR2 FQNEAQ (reference sequence). The CDR3 sequence is 14 residues long. CDR3 DNA: TGTGCCAGCAGCCCGCGACTAGCTGAAGAGACCCGGTACTTC. The encoded protein is CASSPRLAEETRYF.

With respect to this clonotype: A read error may explain this, as a much larger clone is one base away. The chain combines TRBV27 with TRBJ2-7; no clear D gene. Germline V gene sequence: CDR1 MNHEY, CDR2 SMNVEV (reference sequence). The V end lost 5 bases, the J end lost 5 bases, and 19 bases lay between the germline ends. The CDR3 is 15 amino acids. The CDR3 coding sequence is TGTGCCAGCAGTCCGACCTTAGGCGCCCCGCACGAGCAGTACTTC. It yields the protein CASSPTLGAPHEQYF.

This clonotype has ten or more counts. This rearrangement joins TRBV7-9 to TRBJ2-5; D may correspond to TRBD1 or TRBD2 (6 bases each). Germline assignment: CDR1 SEHNR and CDR2 FQNEAQ (reference sequence). The CDR3 consists of 15 residues. V was pared by 2 bases and J by 2 bases, with 12 bases between. DNA of the CDR3: TGTGCCAGCAGCTTATTACGGGGGCAACAAGAGACCCAGTACTTC. This sequence encodes CASSLLRGQQETQYF.

With respect to this clonotype: A much larger clone lies one base from this, so it may be a read error. The rearrangement joins TRBV6-2 or TRBV6-3 to TRBJ1-5, with D possibly matching TRBD1 (5 bases). Germline V gene sequence: CDR1 MNHEY, CDR2 SVGEGT. CDR3 size: 16 residues. The CDR3 DNA follows: TGTGCCAGCGCCGACCTCAGAGGGGCTAGCAATCAGCCCCGGCATTTT. It specifies CASADLRGASNQPRHF.

This clonotype was detected many times. This sequence joins TRBV4-1 and TRBJ2-7; TRBD2 might be the D (5 bases). There are 15 residues in the CDR3. V was cut by 4 bases and J by 2 bases, with 15 bases left in between. The germline gives CDR1 MGHRA, CDR2 YSYEKL. The chain's CDR3 is CASSPLTGNPYEQYF. The CDR3 region has the DNA TGCGCCAGCAGCCCCCTAACCGGGAACCCCTACGAGCAGTACTTC.

This clonotype occurred many times. The CDR3 coding sequence is TGTGCCAGCAGTCAGTCCGGGACAGCCTACGAGCAGTACTTC. Protein: CASSQSGTAYEQYF. V usage is TRBV6-5 and J usage is TRBJ2-7, with 7 bases aligning to TRBD1. Germline CDR1 reads MNHEY; CDR2 reads SVGAGI. V was clipped by 5 bases and J by 2 bases; unmatched bases: 6. The CDR3 length is 14 residues.

V is TRBV6-2 or TRBV6-3 and J is TRBJ2-1; D is ambiguous. This CDR3 is 12 amino acids long. V shed 4 bases and J shed 10 bases, with 11 bases lying between them. Per germline, CDR1 MNHEY and CDR2 SVGEGT. This CDR3 reads CASSFVFQEQFF. Here the CDR3 DNA reads TGTGCCAGCAGTTTCGTATTCCAGGAGCAGTTCTTC.

This clonotype was seen repeatedly, ten times or more. The rearrangement links TRBV11-2 to TRBJ2-1; no firm D call. Per germline, CDR1 SGHAT and CDR2 FQNNGV. The V and J ends lost 5 bases and 7 bases respectively, with 21 bases between them. The CDR3 is 16 amino acids. CDR3 protein: CASSARTVPPPNEQFF. The CDR3 DNA reads TGTGCCAGCAGCGCCCGTACAGTGCCACCCCCTAATGAGCAGTTCTTC.

The V gene is TRBV6-5, the J gene TRBJ2-6; no reliable D call. The V gene's germline CDR1 is MNHEY and CDR2 SVGAGI. Trimming took 5 bases from V and 0 from J, leaving 14 bases between them. The length of the CDR3 is 17 residues. CDR3: CASSSWAEISGANVLTF. The CDR3 nucleotides read TGTGCCAGCAGTAGTTGGGCCGAAATCTCTGGGGCCAACGTCCTGACTTTC.

This clonotype appeared a few times. This chain joins TRBV28 and TRBJ2-1, with D possibly being TRBD1 or TRBD2 (6 bases each). The germline V gene has CDR1 MDHEN and CDR2 SYDVKM. Trimming took 2 bases from V and 14 from J, leaving 10 bases between them. CDR3 length: 11 residues. CDR3 sequence: CASSLGGGEFF. The CDR3 bases are TGTGCCAGCAGTTTAGGGGGCGGGGAGTTCTTC.

There are many counts of this clonotype. This chain connects TRBV9 to TRBJ1-1, with D maybe TRBD1 (6 bases). In germline, CDR1 is SGDLS, CDR2 YYNGEE. V lost 0 bases and J lost 4, with 10 bases in between. The CDR3 covers 14 residues. CDR3 nucleotides: TGTGCCAGCAGCGTAGTGGACAGTCCCACTGAAGCTTTCTTT. Translating it yields CASSVVDSPTEAFF.

This chain connects TRBV29-1 to TRBJ2-7, with D uncertain. CDR1 is SQVTM and CDR2 is ANQGSEA in the germline V gene. The V end lost 2 bases, the J end lost 3 bases, and 5 bases lay between the germline ends. The CDR3 loop spans 11 amino acids. The CDR3 DNA reads TGCAGCGTTGAAAGGGACTACGAGCAGTACTTC. Protein sequence: CSVERDYEQYF.